The sequence of this T cell receptor (beta chain) was determined in a study of blood T cell repertoires in COVID-19. Study-wide context: From the United States, Italy and Spain came samples of acute and convalescent COVID-19. From T cells, B-cell-depleted T cells, or PBMCs came the material, which was cDNA or gDNA.

Seattle's cohort entered during active infection and was followed longitudinally. Assay: immunoSEQ multiplex PCR; the TCRdb copy retains only in-frame clones and omits some. Of tens of thousands of clones listed, roughly 87% were seen once; the top ten hold approximately 7.9%. Germline CDR1 and CDR2: ENHRY and SYGVKD. This CDR3 has 12 amino acids. With 7 bases removed from V and 3 bases from J, the gap between germline ends came to 10 bases. V is TRBV10-3 and J is TRBJ2-7; tentatively, D is TRBD1 (5 bases). This TCR came from a man aged 55 to 70 with COVID-19, enrolled during active disease. What was sequenced was peripheral blood. The CDR3 coding sequence is TGTGCCATCACCCCGGACAACTACGAGCAGTACTTC. Translated: CAITPDNYEQYF.